This entry lists 3 T cell receptor beta chains sequenced from one sample in a study of blood T cell repertoires in COVID-19. Some clones are missing from TCRdb's copy, which holds only in-frame ones; the method was immunoSEQ multiplex PCR. The table lists 110,000 to 150,000 clones, around four fifths of them singletons. The sample taken for sequencing was peripheral blood. All receptors derive from a woman of 80 years or more with acute or convalescent COVID-19.

The chain has TRBV7-5 and TRBJ2-5; TRBD1, the table's D call, lacks a check against the DNA. TRBV7-5 is a known pseudogene. This CDR3 is built from 13 residues. This CDR3 reads CVRSPAREETQYF. For the CDR3, the DNA is TGTGTCAGAAGCCCCGCCAGGGAAGAGACCCAGTACTTC.

CDR3 region: CASSYLSSYEQYF. CDR3 sequence (DNA): TGTGCCAGCAGTTACCTCAGCTCCTACGAGCAGTACTTC. The chain uses TRBV6-2 or TRBV6-3 and TRBJ2-7; D is unclear. Germline CDR1 MNHEY, CDR2 SVGEGT. Between the trimmed V and J ends, which lost 2 bases and 0 bases, there was a span of 5 bases. The CDR3 spans 13 residues.

The chain recombines TRBV10-3 with TRBJ2-1, with a weak D call TRBD2 (8 bases). The CDR3 is 16 residues long. Per germline, CDR1 ENHRY and CDR2 SYGVKD. The germline V and J ends were trimmed by 8 bases and 4 bases, with 21 bases remaining between them. The CDR3 region is CAIGQGVSGAYNEQFF. CDR3 bases: TGTGCCATCGGGCAGGGGGTTAGCGGGGCTTACAATGAGCAGTTCTTC.